Presented here are 27 T cell receptor beta chains from one specimen sequenced in a study of blood T cells in healthy people across ages. A second PCR, run for about 7 to 11 cycles, used a sample-barcoded 5' primer plus a J-beta primer mix. TCRdb re-called the 5' RACE reads through MiXCR, storing one row per CDR3 protein. There are around 750,000 distinct CDR3 sequences in the sample; roughly 50% occur only once, and about 38% lies in the top ten. The sequenced material came from blood. These receptor sequences come from a man at least 80 years old in good health.

V gene TRBV6-5 combines with J gene TRBJ2-7; either TRBD1 or TRBD2 may supply D (6 bases each). CDR1 is MNHEY and CDR2 is SVGAGI in the germline V gene. The CDR3 is made up of 14 amino acids. The V gene lost 10 bases and the J gene lost 3 bases, with 19 bases spanning the gap. The CDR3 region is CATQRGAGVYEQYF. The DNA for the CDR3 is TGTGCCACCCAGAGGGGGGCAGGAGTCTACGAGCAGTACTTC.

This clonotype was seen only a few times. V and J are TRBV5-1 and TRBJ1-2, with D possibly matching TRBD1 (5 bases). Germline V lookup: CDR1 SGHRS, CDR2 YFSETQ. The V and J ends lost 1 base and 4 bases respectively, with 11 bases between them. CDR3 length equals 14 residues. This CDR3 is CASSLNQGGYGYTF. In DNA, the CDR3 is TGCGCCAGCAGCTTGAACCAGGGCGGCTATGGCTACACCTTC.

CDR3 sequence reads: CSVGRLTGVGGETQYF. The CDR3 nucleotides read TGCAGCGTTGGCCGACTGACAGGAGTTGGGGGAGAGACCCAGTACTTC. The chain carries TRBV29-1 and TRBJ2-5, with D possibly matching TRBD1 (6 bases). Trimming pared 4 bases from V and 4 bases from J, leaving 22 bases between. This CDR3 spans 16 amino acids. Germline V lookup: CDR1 SQVTM, CDR2 ANQGSEA.

This clonotype occurred a few times. The J gene is TRBJ2-5, the V gene TRBV7-9, with D perhaps matching TRBD1 (6 bases). CDR3 length: 16 amino acids. Trimming removed 2 bases at V and 1 base at J, with 14 bases between. Germline CDR1 reads SEHNR; CDR2 reads FQNEAQ (reference sequence). CDR3 in DNA: TGTGCCAGCAGCTTACTCCGGACAGATCGCCAAGAGACCCAGTACTTC. Translated, it gives CASSLLRTDRQETQYF.

The chain links TRBV6-6 to TRBJ1-5; D uncertain. V lost 2 bases to trimming and J lost 12 bases, with 14 bases between them. Germline V CDR1 and CDR2: MNHNY, SVGAGI (reference sequence). The CDR3 is 13 amino acids. The CDR3 coding sequence is TGTGCCAGCAGTTACCTGGGGATTCGGATCCAGCATTTT. Translation: CASSYLGIRIQHF.

A few counts support this clonotype. For the CDR3, the DNA is TGCAGTGCTAGAGTGGCAGGGGGGAATTCACCCCTCCACTTT. Protein product: CSARVAGGNSPLHF. The rearrangement links TRBV20-1 to TRBJ1-6, with 7 bases matching TRBD1. Germline V gene sequence: CDR1 DFQATT, CDR2 SNEGSKA (reference sequence). The V and J ends lost 1 base and 7 bases, in that order; junction bases with no gene match: 4. This CDR3 spans 14 amino acids.

The chain recombines TRBV24-1 with TRBJ2-5; the D gene is possibly TRBD1 (6 bases). CDR1 is KGHDR and CDR2 is SFDVKD in the germline V gene. The germline V and J ends were trimmed by 4 bases and 1 base, with 12 bases remaining between them. The CDR3 spans 15 residues. Here the CDR3 reads CATSDTQGFQETQYF. The CDR3 DNA is TGTGCCACCAGTGACACTCAGGGGTTCCAAGAGACCCAGTACTTC.

The rearrangement joins TRBV29-1 to TRBJ2-1, with a tentative D call TRBD1 (5 bases). V shed 4 bases and J shed 9 bases, with 22 bases lying between them. The CDR3 consists of 15 residues. Per the germline V gene, CDR1 is SQVTM and CDR2 is ANQGSEA. CDR3 amino acids: CSVGSLQGVHREQFF. DNA of the CDR3: TGCAGCGTTGGGTCTCTCCAGGGTGTTCACCGTGAGCAGTTCTTC.

This clonotype was observed a single time. The chain has TRBV27 and TRBJ2-5; 8 bases are shared with TRBD1. The CDR3 length is 16 residues. The V and J ends lost 6 bases and 4 bases, in that order; junction bases with no gene match: 13. Germline CDR1 and CDR2: MNHEY and SMNVEV (reference sequence). In nucleotides, the CDR3 is TGTGCCAGCAGCTGGACCCAGGGGGCGCTGGGAGAGACCCAGTACTTC. Translation: CASSWTQGALGETQYF.

Concerning this clonotype: Relative to the germline gene, one junction end is altered; a read error may explain this. The chain joins TRBV12-3 or TRBV12-4 to TRBJ2-1, with 10 bases lining up with TRBD2. The CDR3 contains 15 residues. CDR3 sequence reads: CASNLILAGVDEQFF. DNA of the CDR3: TGTGCCAGCAATTTAATCCTAGCGGGAGTCGATGAGCAGTTCTTC.

This chain connects TRBV12-3 or TRBV12-4 to TRBJ1-5, with 7 bases lining up with TRBD1. There are 15 residues in the CDR3. The V gene end was trimmed by 6 bases and the J gene end by 4 bases; junction bases not matched to a gene: 9. The CDR3: CASRYRGGVNQPQHF. Here the CDR3 DNA reads TGTGCCAGCAGATACAGGGGAGGTGTGAATCAGCCCCAGCATTTT.

A few counts support this clonotype. V usage is TRBV28 and J usage is TRBJ2-7, with 9 bases identical to TRBD1. The germline V gene encodes CDR1 MDHEN and CDR2 SYDVKM. The CDR3 is 15 residues long. V dropped 5 bases and J dropped 5; count of bases not matched to a gene: 10. DNA for the CDR3: TGTGCCAGCAGTCCCTCGGGACAGGGTAGCGACGAGCAGTACTTC. It codes for CASSPSGQGSDEQYF. Using reference TRBV28 and TRBJ2-7 for the parts outside the CDR3, the full variable domain is DVKVTQSSRYLVKRTGEKVFLECVQDMDHENMFWYRQDPGLGLRLIYFSYDVKMKEKGDIPEGYSVSREKKERFSLILESASTNQTSMYLCASSPSGQGSDEQYFGPGTRLTVT.

J is TRBJ2-1 and V is TRBV20-1; TRBD2 matches at 13 bases. The CDR3 consists of 13 residues. V lost 3 bases, J lost 15 bases, and 8 bases stayed unmatched. Germline V gives CDR1 DFQATT, CDR2 SNEGSKA (reference sequence). The CDR3 DNA sequence: TGCAGTGCTAGTTCGGGACTAGCGGGATGGTTGTTCTTC. This codes for CSASSGLAGWLFF.

The chain has TRBV5-1 and TRBJ2-2; 11 bases fit TRBD2. Germline V gene sequence: CDR1 SGHRS, CDR2 YFSETQ. After removal of 4 bases from V and 6 bases from J, the junction contained 8 bases not matched to a gene. The CDR3 length is 16 residues. The CDR3, as DNA: TGCGCCAGCAGCCTTCCCTTAGCGGGAGGGTCCGGGGAGCTGTTTTTT. It encodes CASSLPLAGGSGELFF.

The rearrangement uses TRBV29-1 and TRBJ2-4; possibly TRBD2 for D (5 bases). The DNA end is a closer match to TRBJ2-7, so the J assignment may be wrong. Germline V CDR1 and CDR2: SQVTM, ANQGSEA. This CDR3 region has 13 residues. CDR3 sequence (DNA): TGCAGCGTTCCGAGCGGAGTTGGATACGAGCAGTACTTC. Amino acid sequence: CSVPSGVGYEQYF.

The chain employs TRBV29-1 and TRBJ2-4; tentative D call: TRBD2 (6 bases). The J call may not be correct, given that the DNA end is closer to TRBJ2-7. Germline V CDR1 and CDR2: SQVTM, ANQGSEA. The CDR3 extends over 15 amino acids. CDR3 region: CSVEGRGTLRYEQYF. The CDR3 region has the DNA TGCAGCGTTGAGGGACGGGGGACGCTTCGTTACGAGCAGTACTTC.

The chain combines TRBV5-1 with TRBJ2-7; D is uncertain. The ends were cut back, 2 bases at V and 0 bases at J, with 12 bases in the middle. From germline, CDR1 is SGHRS and CDR2 YFSETQ. The CDR3 is 15 amino acids. The CDR3 sequence is CASSLLDPSSYEQYF. CDR3 nucleotides: TGCGCCAGCAGCTTATTGGACCCGAGCTCCTACGAGCAGTACTTC.

This clonotype was recorded a few times. The V and J genes are TRBV25-1 and TRBJ2-1, with unresolved D. V lost 6 bases and J 1 base, leaving 4 bases between the germline ends. The germline V gene has CDR1 MGHDK and CDR2 SYGVNS. The CDR3 loop spans 12 amino acids. The CDR3, as DNA: TGTGCCAGCAGCGAGTCCTACAATGAGCAGTTCTTC. Protein: CASSESYNEQFF.

As for this clonotype: A junction boundary mismatches the germline segment, possibly from a read error. The chain combines TRBV12-3 or TRBV12-4 with TRBJ2-3; D is ambiguous. The CDR3 is 12 amino acids. CDR3 nucleotides: TGTGCCGGCAGTTCCGGTCCCAGATACGCGTATTTT. Protein sequence: CAGSSGPRYAYF.

The rearrangement links TRBV20-1 to TRBJ1-2; D is perhaps TRBD1 (5 bases). Germline V CDR1 and CDR2: DFQATT, SNEGSKA (reference sequence). Between the trimmed V and J ends, which lost 2 bases and 5 bases, there was a span of 15 bases. The CDR3 is 14 amino acids. DNA for the CDR3: TGCAGTGCTAGACCACCACATAAGGGGTATGGCTACACCTTC. Protein sequence: CSARPPHKGYGYTF.

The chain uses TRBV20-1 and TRBJ2-5; D possibly uses TRBD1 or TRBD2 (5 bases each). This CDR3 comprises 12 residues. Germline lookup yields CDR1 DFQATT and CDR2 SNEGSKA (reference sequence). The V and J ends lost 7 bases and 5 bases respectively, with 14 bases between them. CDR3 in amino acids: CSVGTPVETQYF. The CDR3 DNA sequence: TGCAGTGTCGGGACCCCGGTGGAGACCCAGTACTTC.

The chain carries TRBV20-1 and TRBJ1-5; 8 positions agree with TRBD1. Trimming took 6 bases from V and 9 from J; bases not matched to a gene: 10. Germline CDR1 DFQATT, CDR2 SNEGSKA (reference sequence). The CDR3 runs 13 residues. Here the CDR3 reads CSAPTGVGRPQHF. CDR3 bases: TGCAGTGCCCCGACAGGGGTCGGGCGGCCCCAGCATTTT.

This chain connects TRBV5-1 to TRBJ2-1, with TRBD2 as a possible D gene (6 bases). The CDR3 runs to 17 residues. V was clipped by 4 bases and J by 0 bases, with 17 bases between them. Germline CDR1 and CDR2: SGHRS and YFSETQ. As DNA, the CDR3 is TGCGCCAGCAGCCTAGATCATACTAGCCGCTCCTACAATGAGCAGTTCTTC. The encoded protein is CASSLDHTSRSYNEQFF.

The genes are TRBV6-5 and TRBJ2-5; 8 nucleotides align to TRBD1. The CDR3 spans 16 residues. Germline V gene data show CDR1 as MNHEY and CDR2 as SVGAGI. V shed 5 bases and J 1 base; nucleotides not matched to a gene: 9. The CDR3 DNA reads TGTGCCAGCAGTCGCTTCGGACAGGGAGTCCAAGAGACCCAGTACTTC. Translation: CASSRFGQGVQETQYF.

This clonotype was counted between two and nine times. This chain links TRBV25-1 with TRBJ1-6, with 8 bases that match TRBD1. Germline CDR1 reads MGHDK; CDR2 reads SYGVNS. This CDR3 is built from 15 residues. Unmatched junction bases numbered 4, after V lost 0 bases and J lost 9 bases. The CDR3 region is CASSEYGTGGSPLHF. The CDR3, as DNA: TGTGCCAGCAGTGAATATGGGACAGGAGGTTCACCCCTCCACTTT.

This chain connects TRBV6-2 or TRBV6-3 to TRBJ2-7; weak D call: TRBD1 (6 bases). The assigned J gene may be wrong: the sequence end matches TRBJ2-5 better. Germline V gene lookup returns CDR1 MNHEY and CDR2 SVGEGT. This CDR3 comprises 13 residues. CDR3 bases: TGTGCCAGCAGAGATACAGGGACCGAGACCCAGTACTTC. Residues: CASRDTGTETQYF.

The V gene is TRBV4-1, the J gene TRBJ2-1; no reliable D call. The CDR3 sequence is 14 residues long. Deletions cut 1 base from V and 8 bases from J, with 12 bases between. The germline V gene encodes CDR1 MGHRA and CDR2 YSYEKL. CDR3 sequence: CASSQGPPRDEQFF. DNA for the CDR3: TGCGCCAGCAGCCAAGGCCCCCCCCGGGATGAGCAGTTCTTC.